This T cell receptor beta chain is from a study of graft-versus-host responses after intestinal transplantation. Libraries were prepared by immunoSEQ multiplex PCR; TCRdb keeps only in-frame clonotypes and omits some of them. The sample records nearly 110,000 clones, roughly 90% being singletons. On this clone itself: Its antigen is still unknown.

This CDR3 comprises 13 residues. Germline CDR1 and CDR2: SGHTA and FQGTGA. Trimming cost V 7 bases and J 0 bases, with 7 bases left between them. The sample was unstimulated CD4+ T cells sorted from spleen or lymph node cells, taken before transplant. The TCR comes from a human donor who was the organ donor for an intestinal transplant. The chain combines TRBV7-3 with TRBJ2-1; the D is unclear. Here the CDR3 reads CASITYSYNEQFF. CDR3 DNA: TGTGCCAGCATAACTTACTCCTACAATGAGCAGTTCTTC.